Listed below are T cell receptor beta chains from one sample, sequenced in a study of blood T cell repertoires in COVID-19. The repertoire was sequenced with immunoSEQ multiplex PCR; TCRdb's copy has only in-frame clones and lacks some. The sample holds about 150,000 clones, 60% to 80% seen once. Material for sequencing was peripheral blood. Every receptor here comes from a man aged 50-60 years with active or convalescent COVID-19. CDR3s include the opening cysteine and the closing phenylalanine or tryptophan. Fields, in order: D gene, J gene, V gene, clone size, CDR3 DNA, CDR3 protein. D genes are given only for firm matches. Clone size is given for some rows only: seen once, a few or many times, or a class if the clone is expanded.

NA,TRBJ2-5,TRBV24-1,NA,TGTGCCACCAGTGCCCCCACCGGAGGGAAAGAGACCCAGTACTTC,CATSAPTGGKETQYF
NA,TRBJ1-2,TRBV27,NA,TGTGCCAGCAGTCTCACACGACAGGCTTACTATGGCTACACCTTC,CASSLTRQAYYGYTF
NA,TRBJ2-1,TRBV5-1,few,TGCGCCAGCAGGTCAGGGCGGGATGGGGCTTGGGAAGAGCAGTTCTTC,CASRSGRDGAWEEQFF
TRBD1,TRBJ2-1,TRBV6-5,few,TGTGCCAGCAGCAGACAGGGGATGAATGAGCAGTTCTTC,CASSRQGMNEQFF
TRBD1,TRBJ2-2,TRBV19,NA,TGTGCCAGCCGGACAGGGCCACAGATGGCCGGGGAGCTGTTTTTT,CASRTGPQMAGELFF
NA,TRBJ1-3,TRBV28,NA,TGTGCCAGCAGTTTAAGGGACTTGAGCTCTGGAAACACCATATATTTT,CASSLRDLSSGNTIYF
NA,TRBJ2-2,TRBV2,NA,TGTGCCAGCAGACAGGGTGGCACCGGGGAGCTGTTTTTT,CASRQGGTGELFF
NA,TRBJ1-1,TRBV11-2,NA,TGTGCCAGCAGCTTAGCTGGGGGCAGGGGTTTAGGAGCTTTCTTT,CASSLAGGRGLGAFF
TRBD1,TRBJ2-1,TRBV15,NA,TGTGCCACCAGCAGCCCCGGGACAGACGGCATGTTGCAGTTCTTC,CATSSPGTDGMLQFF
NA,TRBJ2-4,TRBV19,NA,TGTGCCAGTAGTATAAGCGGGCCCCGGGCCAAAAACATTCAGTACTTC,CASSISGPRAKNIQYF
TRBD2,TRBJ2-7,TRBV23-1,once,TGCGCCAGCAGTCAATCTGAAGCGGAACTAGCGGGAGGGGACGAGCAGTACTTC,CASSQSEAELAGGDEQYF
TRBD1,TRBJ2-7,TRBV6-5,NA,TGTGCCAGCACCCGGGACAGACGGTCCTACGAGCAGTACTTC,CASTRDRRSYEQYF
NA,TRBJ2-4,TRBV10-3,NA,TGTGCCATCAGTGAGTCTAGGGCAGGGGAGAACATTCAGTACTTC,CAISESRAGENIQYF
NA,TRBJ2-5,TRBV11-2,NA,TGTGCCAGCAGCTTGGGTAGCGGTCAAGAGACCCAGTACTTC,CASSLGSGQETQYF
NA,TRBJ1-4,TRBV29-1,NA,TGCAGCGTTGTAGGGACTAGGGGTGAAAAACTGTTTTTT,CSVVGTRGEKLFF
NA,TRBJ1-5,TRBV28,NA,TGTGCCAGCACAGGGGTGGCCCAGCCCCAGCATTTT,CASTGVAQPQHF
TRBD2,TRBJ2-1,TRBV18,NA,TGTGCCAGCTCACCAACTAGCGGGAGTTTAGGGAATGAGCAGTTCTTC,CASSPTSGSLGNEQFF
TRBD2,TRBJ2-3,TRBV29-1,NA,TGCAGCGTTGGGGGGGGAACGGGACTGATTAGCACAGATACGCAGTATTTT,CSVGGGTGLISTDTQYF
NA,TRBJ2-5,TRBV18,NA,TGTGCCAGCTCACAGGGGCTTGAGACCCAGTACTTC,CASSQGLETQYF
TRBD1,TRBJ1-6,TRBV9,NA,TGTGCCAGCAGCGTCACCCTGGGACAGGATAATTCACCCCTCCACTTT,CASSVTLGQDNSPLHF